This T cell receptor (beta chain) derives from a study of blood T cell repertoires in COVID-19. Study background: From the United States, Italy and Spain came samples of acute and convalescent COVID-19. T cells, B-cell-depleted T cells, or PBMCs supplied cDNA or gDNA.

Libraries were prepared by immunoSEQ multiplex PCR; TCRdb keeps only in-frame clonotypes and omits some of them. Among roughly 40,000 clones listed, more than 65% were seen once. Sample: peripheral blood. The TCR comes from a man older than 75 with acute or convalescent COVID-19.

CDR3 sequence: CASSNRGLNGELFF. CDR3 nucleotides: TGCGCCAGCAGCAACAGGGGGCTCAACGGGGAGCTGTTTTTT. The chain uses TRBV5-1 and TRBJ2-2; 9 nucleotides line up with TRBD1. Germline values: CDR1 SGHRS, CDR2 YFSETQ. This CDR3 is built from 14 residues. The trim removed 4 bases at V and 7 bases at J, leaving 5 bases unmatched.